The 8 T cell receptor beta chains below were found in one sample sequenced in a study of beta chain features in type 1 diabetes. Study-wide findings and caveats: For Type 1 diabetes patients, all four CD4+ subsets carried TCRB CDR3s that were moderately but significantly shorter.

No antigen has been identified for these receptors. What was sequenced were expressed TCRB transcripts, since all of the isolated RNA had been reverse transcribed. Clones were read by immunoSEQ multiplex PCR, and TCRdb kept only the in-frame ones, dropping some. The sample records about 160,000 clones, 63% being singletons. What was sequenced was naive CD4+ T cells from blood. These receptor sequences come from a man younger than 40 with type 1 diabetes.

This clone came up a few times. This chain joins TRBV7-9 and TRBJ1-1, with D unresolved. Germline CDR1 is SEHNR and CDR2 is FQNEAQ (reference sequence). V dropped 6 bases and J dropped 1 base, with 12 bases sitting between them. This CDR3 contains 14 residues. The CDR3 DNA sequence: TGTGCCAGCAGGAGAGCGGACGGGAACACTGAAGCTTTCTTT. Translation gives CASRRADGNTEAFF.

This clone was observed a handful of times. The V gene is TRBV25-1, the J gene TRBJ2-7; D ambiguous. This CDR3 has 13 residues. Germline V CDR1 and CDR2: MGHDK, SYGVNS. The V end lost 7 bases, the J end lost 6 bases, and 16 bases lay between the germline ends. The CDR3 nucleotides read TGTGCCAGCAAAGATCCAGGTGTGGCCGAGCAGTACTTC. Its protein product is CASKDPGVAEQYF.

The chain combines TRBV6-6 with TRBJ1-2; TRBD1 might be the D (5 bases). This CDR3 comprises 14 residues. Trimming stripped 5 bases from V and 8 bases from J, with 18 bases between. Germline V lookup: CDR1 MNHNY, CDR2 SVGAGI (reference sequence). The DNA of the CDR3 is TGTGCCAGCAGTCCATTGTTGGGGCCTTTGGGCTACACCTTC. This gives the protein CASSPLLGPLGYTF.

The chain is built from TRBV7-9 and TRBJ2-5; TRBD1 might be the D (6 bases). Trimming cost V 5 bases and J 6 bases, with 13 bases left between them. The CDR3 totals 13 residues. Germline CDR1 reads SEHNR; CDR2 reads FQNEAQ (reference sequence). The CDR3 DNA sequence: TGTGCCAGCAGCGGGCAGGGGCAACAGACCCAGTACTTC. Its protein is CASSGQGQQTQYF.

The rearrangement uses TRBV11-3 and TRBJ1-1, with D tentatively TRBD1 (6 bases). The CDR3 runs to 12 residues. Germline CDR1 is SGHNT and CDR2 is YENEEA. V gave up 4 bases and J gave up 7 bases, with 10 bases separating them. The CDR3 is CASSSKDSEAFF. CDR3 nucleotide sequence: TGTGCCAGCAGCTCCAAGGACAGTGAAGCTTTCTTT.

The rearrangement joins TRBV13 to TRBJ2-6; no definite D call. This CDR3 contains 17 residues. V was pared by 0 bases and J by 2 bases, with 11 bases between. From germline, CDR1 is PRHDT and CDR2 FYEKMQ (reference sequence). Written as DNA, the CDR3 is TGTGCCAGCAGCTTAGGATCGGGTTCGACTGGGGCCAACGTCCTGACTTTC. Residues: CASSLGSGSTGANVLTF. The full variable domain, completed using reference TRBV13 and TRBJ2-6, is AAGVIQSPRHLIKEKRETATLKCYPIPRHDTVYWYQQGPGQDPQFLISFYEKMQSDKGSIPDRFSAQQFSDYHSELNMSSLELGDSALYFCASSLGSGSTGANVLTFGAGSRLTVL.

The genes are TRBV18 and TRBJ2-7, with D perhaps TRBD2 (5 bases). The CDR3 is 13 amino acids. The germline gives CDR1 KGHSH, CDR2 LQKENI. V gave up 2 bases and J gave up 2 bases, with 7 bases separating them. The CDR3 sequence: CASSPRGTYEQYF. For the CDR3, the DNA is TGTGCCAGCTCACCAAGAGGGACCTACGAGCAGTACTTC.

This clone came up a few times. This chain connects TRBV21-1 to TRBJ2-6; the D call in the table, TRBD1, was not verified against the DNA. TRBV21-1 is classified as a pseudogene. This CDR3 is 13 amino acids long. This CDR3 is CASARMGHNVLTF. In DNA, the CDR3 is TGTGCCAGCGCTAGGATGGGGCACAACGTCCTGACTTTC.